The T cell receptor beta chain described here comes from a study of CD8 T cells in Susac syndrome. With random hexamers, reverse transcription was performed on roughly 0.5 to 1 ug of RNA. TCRdb analysed the immunoSEQ multiplex PCR reads with MiXCR anew, one entry per CDR3 protein. This sample has about 250,000 distinct CDR3 sequences, with about 94% found just once. Trimming stripped 1 base from V and 0 bases from J, with 14 bases between. The CDR3 is made up of 16 amino acids. Germline CDR1 is DFQATT and CDR2 is SNEGSKA (reference sequence). The sequence was collected from a human donor with multiple sclerosis. The V and J genes are TRBV20-1 and TRBJ2-3; D gene uncertain. The specimen sequenced was CD4+ T cells from PBMCs. The CDR3 loop is CSARALRRASTDTQYF. CDR3 DNA: TGCAGTGCTAGAGCGTTAAGGCGAGCCAGCACAGATACGCAGTATTTT.